The rows below give T cell receptor delta chains drawn from one sample of a study of gamma-delta chains in newborns, infants, children. TCRdb processed the reads again with the CATT caller. The data show nearly 5,500 delta-chain clones, roughly 20% seen once. Source material: blood. These receptors all stem from a child who was a newborn, infant or young child, either healthy, febrile or measles-vaccinated (not recorded which). Both conserved end residues are part of each CDR3. The D gene is left open where the match is weak. The listing skips clone size in some rows; elsewhere it reads once, few, many or a size class.

D gene	V gene	clone size	J gene	CDR3 protein	CDR3 DNA
TRDD3	TRDV1	NA	TRDJ1	CALGRLSVPLTGGYGGTSYTDKLIF	TGTGCTCTTGGTAGGCTTTCCGTACCCCTTACTGGGGGATACGGTGGGACTTCGTACACCGATAAACTCATCTTT
TRDD3	TRDV2	few	TRDJ3	CACDTVAGGYAGSWDTRQMFF	TGTGCCTGTGACACCGTGGCTGGGGGATACGCTGGCTCCTGGGACACCCGACAGATGTTTTTC
TRDD3	TRDV2	NA	TRDJ3	CACDSLSGTGGYSPWDTRQMFF	TGTGCCTGCGACAGTCTCTCCGGTACTGGGGGATACTCCCCCTGGGACACCCGACAGATGTTTTTC
TRDD3	TRDV2	medium-sized	TRDJ3	CACHVLGATWDTRQMFF	TGTGCCTGTCACGTCCTGGGGGCGACCTGGGACACCCGACAGATGTTTTTC
TRDD3	TRDV1	few	TRDJ1	CALGEHPYWGIADKLIF	TGTGCTCTTGGGGAACATCCCTACTGGGGGATAGCCGATAAACTCATCTTT
TRDD2	TRDV1	few	TRDJ1	CALGEFLPFAGTDKLIF	TGCGCTCTTGGGGAATTCCTACCTTTCGCAGGCACCGATAAACTCATCTTT
NA	TRDV1	medium-sized	TRDJ1	CALGELHPSRRYFTQYTDKLIF	TGTGCTCTTGGGGAACTCCATCCTTCCCGTCGTTATTTCACCCAATACACCGATAAACTCATCTTT
NA	TRDV2	NA	TRDJ3	CACDTITGGISWDTRQMFF	TGTGCCTGTGACACGATTACCGGGGGAATCTCCTGGGACACCCGACAGATGTTTTTC
TRDD3	TRDV2	few	TRDJ1	CACDTVGTGGYGAPSADKLIF	TGTGCCTGTGACACTGTCGGTACTGGGGGATACGGAGCCCCTTCGGCCGATAAACTCATCTTT
NA	TRDV2	few	TRDJ1	CACDTLLANEYADKLIF	TGTGCCTGTGACACCCTACTGGCGAACGAGTACGCCGATAAACTCATCTTT
TRDD3	TRDV2	few	TRDJ3	CACDRMGIATWDTRQMFF	TGTGCCTGTGACAGAATGGGGATAGCCACCTGGGACACCCGACAGATGTTTTTC
TRDD3	TRDV2	NA	TRDJ2	CACDGLLGDTSLTAQLFF	TGTGCCTGTGATGGGTTACTGGGGGATACGTCGTTGACAGCACAACTCTTCTTT
TRDD3	TRDV2	medium-sized	TRDJ1	CACDTFPGTGGYTDKLIF	TGTGCCTGTGACACGTTCCCCGGTACTGGGGGGTACACCGATAAACTCATCTTT
TRDD3	TRDV1	few	TRDJ1	CALGELVALSYGTLLGDAGKLIF	TGTGCTCTTGGGGAACTAGTGGCCCTGTCCTACGGTACTTTGCTGGGGGATGCTGGTAAACTCATCTTT
TRDD3	TRDV2	NA	TRDJ1	CACDTVGTGGYGALSADKLTF	TGTGCCTGTGACACTGTCGGTACTGGGGGATACGGAGCCCTTTCGGCCGATAAACTCACCTTT
NA	TRDV2	few	TRDJ3	CACDTVRGVQGENWDTRQMFF	TGTGCCTGTGACACCGTTCGGGGCGTACAGGGGGAGAACTGGGACACCCGACAGATGTTTTTC
TRDD3	TRDV2	NA	TRDJ3	CACDPIHGLGDTVAWDTRQMFF	TGTGCCTGTGACCCGATCCACGGACTGGGGGATACGGTCGCCTGGGACACCCGACAGATGTTTTTC
TRDD3	TRDV2	NA	TRDJ3	CACDTVGDFSWDTRQMFF	TGTGCCTGTGACACCGTGGGGGATTTTTCCTGGGACACCCGACAGATGTTTTTC
TRDD3	TRDV2	few	TRDJ3	CACDTVLGDRSSWDTRQMFF	TGTGCCTGTGACACCGTACTGGGGGATCGGAGCTCCTGGGACACCCGACAGATGTTTTTC
TRDD3	TRDV3	NA	TRDJ1	CAFNPPGGYADKLIF	TGTGCCTTTAACCCCCCTGGGGGATATGCCGATAAACTCATCTTT
TRDD3	TRDV1	few	TRDJ1	CALGELPGTIGPSYLLGDKYPDKLIF	TGTGCTCTTGGGGAACTGCCCGGGACTATAGGTCCTTCCTATTTACTGGGGGATAAGTACCCCGATAAACTCATCTTT
TRDD3	TRDV2	medium-sized	TRDJ1	CACDTEGGWGISDKLIF	TGTGCCTGTGACACCGAAGGTGGCTGGGGGATCTCCGATAAACTCATCTTT
TRDD3	TRDV1	NA	TRDJ1	CALGELSLSSTGGSRTDKLIF	TGTGCTCTTGGGGAACTCTCCCTTTCCAGTACTGGGGGATCTCGCACCGACAAACTCATCTTT
TRDD3	TRDV1	few	TRDJ1	CALGEPAIHTGDTGGVQYTDKLIF	TGTGCTCTTGGGGAGCCAGCGATTCATACGGGAGATACTGGGGGTGTACAGTACACCGATAAACTCATCTTT
TRDD3	TRDV2	NA	TRDJ1	CACDTVGGIRNDKLIF	TGTGCCTGTGACACAGTCGGGGGGATACGCAACGATAAACTCATCTTT
TRDD3	TRDV2	medium-sized	TRDJ3	CACDRLLGDTSWDTRQMFF	TGTGCCTGTGACCGCTTACTGGGGGATACCTCCTGGGACACCCGACAGATGTTTTTC
NA	TRDV2	few	TRDJ3	CACDAVKGGIESSWDTRQMFF	TGTGCCTGTGACGCCGTCAAAGGAGGGATCGAGAGCTCCTGGGACACCCGACAGATGTTTTTC
TRDD3	TRDV2	few	TRDJ1	CACDELGIKTDKLIF	TGTGCCTGTGATGAGTTGGGGATAAAGACCGATAAACTCATCTTT
NA	TRDV1	NA	TRDJ1	CALESRTTSVWPGTDKLIF	TGTGCTCTTGAGAGTAGAACGACGTCGGTCTGGCCGGGCACCGATAAACTCATCTTT
TRDD3	TRDV2	NA	TRDJ3	CACDTISGGFISSSWDTRQMFF	TGTGCCTGTGACACGATCTCGGGGGGATTTATCTCGAGCTCCTGGGACACCCGACAGATGTTTTTC
TRDD3	TRDV2	medium-sized	TRDJ3	CACDKVLGDSSWDTRQMFF	TGTGCCTGTGACAAAGTACTGGGGGATAGCTCCTGGGACACCCGACAGATGTTTTTC
TRDD3	TRDV2	NA	TRDJ3	CACDTWGAHRSWDTRQMFF	TGCGCCTGTGACACCTGGGGGGCACACCGCTCCTGGGACACCCGACAGATGTTTTTC
NA	TRDV1	NA	TRDJ1	CALGEVRGPSYVSLGEYTDKLIF	TGTGCTCTTGGGGAAGTTAGGGGGCCTTCCTACGTTTCACTGGGGGAGTACACTGATAAACTCATCTTT
NA	TRDV2	few	TRDJ3	CAFDVLGPTGWDTRQMFF	TGTGCCTTCGACGTACTGGGACCGACGGGGTGGGACACCCGACAGATGTTTTTC
NA	TRDV1	few	TRDJ1	CALGSTPKWPVPDKLIF	TGTGCTCTTGGGAGTACTCCTAAGTGGCCAGTACCCGATAAACTCATCTTT
NA	TRDV2	NA	TRDJ3	CACDTWDHPGSWDTRQMFF	TGTGCCTGTGACACCTGGGACCACCCAGGCTCCTGGGACACCCGACAGATGTTTTTC
TRDD3	TRDV1	few	TRDJ1	CALGERTPVLGDTATDKLIF	TGTGCTCTTGGGGAACGGACTCCCGTACTGGGGGATACGGCCACCGATAAACTCATCTTT
TRDD3	TRDV2	medium-sized	TRDJ1	CACFKLGVTDKLIF	TGTGCCTGCTTTAAACTGGGGGTAACCGATAAACTCATCTTT
NA	TRDV2	few	TRDJ3	CACDRIGDGRSSWDTRQMFF	TGTGCCTGTGACCGTATTGGGGACGGGCGGAGCTCCTGGGACACCCGACAGATGTTTTTC
NA	TRDV2	few	TRDJ3	CACDTVALGDTVSCYTRQMFF	TGTGCCTGTGACACCGTGGCCCTGGGTGATACTGTTTCCTGTTACACCCGACAGATGTTTTTC
TRDD3	TRDV2	medium-sized	TRDJ2	CACSTGGSFPPTAQLFF	TGTGCCTGTAGTACTGGGGGAAGCTTTCCCCCGACAGCACAACTCTTCTTT
TRDD3	TRDV1	large	TRDJ1	CALGERPSLLGDTAQYTDKLIF	TGTGCTCTTGGGGAACGCCCGTCGTTACTGGGGGATACGGCTCAGTACACCGATAAACTCATCTTT
NA	TRDV1	NA	TRDJ1	CALGEPLPTEVTGDTPQYTDKLIF	TGTGCTCTTGGGGAGCCCCTTCCTACGGAGGTAACTGGGGATACTCCCCAGTACACCGATAAACTCATCTTT